The text below deals with one T cell receptor (beta chain). Its antigen remains unknown. Assay used: immunoSEQ multiplex PCR; TCRdb lists only in-frame clones, some missing. Among over 45,000 clones listed, 60% to 80% were seen once. V gave up 7 bases and J gave up 1 base, with 7 bases separating them. The V gene's germline CDR1 is LNHDA and CDR2 SQIVND (reference sequence). CDR3 length: 12 residues. These data originate in a study of CD4+ T cells in melanoma. General observations from the study: Neoantigen-specific CD4+ T cells in melanoma reportedly had diverse differentiation states.

Sample: tumor tissue. The chain links TRBV19 to TRBJ1-2; D not resolved. The sequence was collected from a human donor with melanoma. This chain's CDR3 is CASIDGNYGYTF. CDR3 nucleotides: TGTGCCAGTATAGACGGTAACTATGGCTACACCTTC.